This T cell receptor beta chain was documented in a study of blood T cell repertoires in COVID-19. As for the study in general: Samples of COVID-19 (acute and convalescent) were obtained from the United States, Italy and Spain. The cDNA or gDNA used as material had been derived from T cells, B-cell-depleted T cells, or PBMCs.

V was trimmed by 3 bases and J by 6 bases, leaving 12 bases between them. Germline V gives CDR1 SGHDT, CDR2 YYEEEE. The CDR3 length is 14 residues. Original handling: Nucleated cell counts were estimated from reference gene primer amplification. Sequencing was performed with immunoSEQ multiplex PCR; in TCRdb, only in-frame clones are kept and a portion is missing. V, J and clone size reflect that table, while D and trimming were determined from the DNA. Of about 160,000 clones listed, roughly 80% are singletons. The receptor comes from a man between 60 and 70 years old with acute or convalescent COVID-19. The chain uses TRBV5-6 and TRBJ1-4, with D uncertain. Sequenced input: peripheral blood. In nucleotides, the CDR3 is TGTGCCAGCAGCTCATACAGCCGCGATGAAAAACTGTTTTTT. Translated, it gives CASSSYSRDEKLFF.